This TCR beta chain came from a study of blood T cell repertoires in COVID-19. Study information: The samples span acute and convalescent COVID-19 from the United States, Italy and Spain. PBMCs, B-cell-depleted T cells, or T cells were the source of the cDNA or gDNA that made up the material.

This CDR3 is built from 13 residues. Germline V gene lookup returns CDR1 SNHLY and CDR2 FYNNEI. Trimming shortened V by 6 bases and J by 3 bases, and 11 bases separated the two germline ends. This clone was detected a few times. In the authors' workflow: For nucleated cells, counts were estimated from reference gene primer amplification. The data were produced by immunoSEQ multiplex PCR, yet TCRdb's version contains in-frame clones alone and is incomplete. For V, J and clone size, that table is used; D and trimming come from the DNA. The sample has 110,000 to 150,000 clones, 81% seen once; the top ten hold about 7.5%.

This chain uses TRBV2 with TRBJ1-1, with unresolved D. The receptor comes from a human donor in a cohort sampled during active COVID-19. What was sequenced was peripheral blood. Here the CDR3 reads CASRTERDTEAFF. CDR3 in DNA: TGTGCCAGCAGGACGGAGAGGGACACTGAAGCTTTCTTT.